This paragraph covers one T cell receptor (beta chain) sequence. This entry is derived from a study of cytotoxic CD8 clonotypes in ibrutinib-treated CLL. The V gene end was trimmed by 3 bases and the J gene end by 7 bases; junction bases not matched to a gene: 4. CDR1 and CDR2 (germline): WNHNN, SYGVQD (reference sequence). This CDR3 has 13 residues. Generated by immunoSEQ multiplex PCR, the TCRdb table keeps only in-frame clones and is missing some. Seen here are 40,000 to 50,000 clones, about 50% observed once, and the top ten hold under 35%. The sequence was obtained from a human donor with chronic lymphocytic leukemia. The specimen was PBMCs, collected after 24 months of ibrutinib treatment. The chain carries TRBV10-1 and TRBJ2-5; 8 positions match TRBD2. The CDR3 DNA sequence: TGCGCCAGCAGTGATGTTCGGGGGGGGACCCAGTACTTC. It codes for CASSDVRGGTQYF.